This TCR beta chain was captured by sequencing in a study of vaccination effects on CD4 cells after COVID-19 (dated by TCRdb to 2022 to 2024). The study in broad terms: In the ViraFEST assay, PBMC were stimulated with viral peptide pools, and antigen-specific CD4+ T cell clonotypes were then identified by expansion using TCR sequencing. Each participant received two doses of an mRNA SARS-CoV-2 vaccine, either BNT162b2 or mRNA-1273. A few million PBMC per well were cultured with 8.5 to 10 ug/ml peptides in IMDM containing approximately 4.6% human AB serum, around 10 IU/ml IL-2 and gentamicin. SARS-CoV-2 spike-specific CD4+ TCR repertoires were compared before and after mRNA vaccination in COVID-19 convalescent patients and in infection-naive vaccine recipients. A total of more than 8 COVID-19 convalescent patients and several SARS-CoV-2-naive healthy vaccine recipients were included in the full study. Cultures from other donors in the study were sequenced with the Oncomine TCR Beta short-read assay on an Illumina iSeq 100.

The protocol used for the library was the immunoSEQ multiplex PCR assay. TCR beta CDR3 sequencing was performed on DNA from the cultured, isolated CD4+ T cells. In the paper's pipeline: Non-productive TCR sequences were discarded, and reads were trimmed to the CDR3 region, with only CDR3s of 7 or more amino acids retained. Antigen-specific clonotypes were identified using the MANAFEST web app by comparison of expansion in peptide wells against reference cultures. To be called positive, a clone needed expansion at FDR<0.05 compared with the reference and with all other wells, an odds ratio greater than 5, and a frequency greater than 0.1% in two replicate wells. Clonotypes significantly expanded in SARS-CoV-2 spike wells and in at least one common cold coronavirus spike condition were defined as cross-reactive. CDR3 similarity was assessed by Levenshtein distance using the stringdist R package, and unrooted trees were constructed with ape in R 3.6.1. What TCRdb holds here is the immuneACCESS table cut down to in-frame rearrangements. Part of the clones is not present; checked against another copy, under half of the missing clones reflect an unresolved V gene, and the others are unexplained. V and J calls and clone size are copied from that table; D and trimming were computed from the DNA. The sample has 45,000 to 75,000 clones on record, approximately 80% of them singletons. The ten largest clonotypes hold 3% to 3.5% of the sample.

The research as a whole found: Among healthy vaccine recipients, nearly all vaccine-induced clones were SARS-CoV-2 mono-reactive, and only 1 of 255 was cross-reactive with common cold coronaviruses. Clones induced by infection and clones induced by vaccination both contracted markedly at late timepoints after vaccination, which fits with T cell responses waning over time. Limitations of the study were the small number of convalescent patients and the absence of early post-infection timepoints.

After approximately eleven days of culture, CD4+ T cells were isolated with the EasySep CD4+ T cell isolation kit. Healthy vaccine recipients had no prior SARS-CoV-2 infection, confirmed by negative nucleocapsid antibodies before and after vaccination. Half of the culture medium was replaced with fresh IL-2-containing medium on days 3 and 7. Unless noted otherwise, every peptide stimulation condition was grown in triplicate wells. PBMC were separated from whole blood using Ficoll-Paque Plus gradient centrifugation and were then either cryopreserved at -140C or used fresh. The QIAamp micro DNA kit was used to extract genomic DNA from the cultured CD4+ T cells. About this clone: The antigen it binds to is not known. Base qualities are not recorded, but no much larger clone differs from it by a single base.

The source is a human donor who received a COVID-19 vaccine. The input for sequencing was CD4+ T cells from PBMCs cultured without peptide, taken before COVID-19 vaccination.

The sequenced DNA is TGCGCCAGCAGCTTGTATTCTAGCGGTAGCACAGATACGCAGTATTTT. It specifies CASSLYSSGSTDTQYF. Rearrangement joined TRBV5-1 to TRBJ2-3; 7 bases in between match TRBD2. Clipping removes 1 base from V and 0 bases from J, with 5 as the unmatched junction base count. The CDR3 contains 16 residues, cysteine and phenylalanine counted. The read is trimmed to its CDR3 DNA, 48 bases read in frame from base 1. CDR1 and CDR2 were assigned from the germline V gene as SGHRS and YFSETQ.